The 5 T cell receptor beta chains presented below share a single source sample, sequenced in a study of T cell repertoires in cytomegalovirus infection (dated by TCRdb to 2018 to 2020). The treatment or condition label corresponds to: in vitro stimulation with specific CMV peptide epitopes to enrich CMV-specific T cells. Sequencing instrument: Illumina HiSeq 1500. The public sequencing data were trimmed at Q25 with fastp and processed into clonotypes with MiXCR by TCRdb, which kept only in-frame beta chains. When rows share a CDR3 protein, they turn into one entry using the most common DNA and genes. This sample holds approximately 470,000 distinct CDR3 sequences; 42% were observed only once. The top ten constitute 40% to 50% of the sample. No antigen has been assigned to these receptors. The sequencing used cultured PBMCs, collected from culture after CMV antigen stimulation. Receptors originate from a human donor in good health (CMV status not recorded). Some clones in this sample may be carry-over from other donors' samples.

The rearrangement joins TRBV5-1 to TRBJ1-4; TRBD1 aligns across 7 bases. Germline assignment: CDR1 SGHRS and CDR2 YFSETQ. The CDR3 covers 14 residues. Trimming took 3 bases from V and 5 from J; bases not matched to a gene: 4. DNA of the CDR3: TGCGCCAGCAGCTCGGGACAGCAAAATGAAAAACTGTTTTTT. Its translation is CASSSGQQNEKLFF.

This chain uses TRBV4-3 with TRBJ2-3, with no clear D. This CDR3 spans 14 amino acids. The V end lost 0 bases, the J end lost 6 bases, and 10 bases lay between the germline ends. Per germline, CDR1 LGHNA and CDR2 YSLEER. The CDR3 DNA follows: TGCGCCAGCAGCCAAGATGGACGGGTGGATACGCAGTATTTT. Protein product: CASSQDGRVDTQYF.

Only a few counts were recorded for this clonotype. The J gene is TRBJ2-1, the V gene TRBV11-2; maybe TRBD1 (5 bases). This CDR3 has 14 residues. Trimming took 4 bases from V and 12 from J, leaving 19 bases between them. CDR1 is SGHAT and CDR2 is FQNNGV in the germline V gene. The chain's CDR3 is CASSSPFRRQPQFF. For the CDR3, the DNA is TGTGCCAGCAGCTCCCCTTTCCGCCGACAGCCGCAGTTCTTC.

V is TRBV5-1 and J is TRBJ1-5; 7 bases fit TRBD1. CDR3 length: 16 residues. The germline V gene has CDR1 SGHRS and CDR2 YFSETQ. V shed 1 base and J 3 bases; nucleotides not matched to a gene: 7. The CDR3 sequence: CASSLRTGVFNQPQHF. The CDR3 bases are TGCGCCAGCAGCTTGCGGACAGGTGTATTCAATCAGCCCCAGCATTTT.

This clonotype came up many times. The gene calls are TRBV7-8 and TRBJ2-7, with TRBD2 matching over 12 bases. CDR1 is SGHVS and CDR2 is FQNEAQ in the germline V gene. The J segment lost 1 base and the V segment lost 3 bases, leaving 1 base of the junction unmatched. The CDR3 runs to 15 residues. CDR3 DNA sequence: TGTGCCAGCAGCTTGGGGACTAGCGGGTCCTACGAGCAGTACTTC. Its protein product is CASSLGTSGSYEQYF.